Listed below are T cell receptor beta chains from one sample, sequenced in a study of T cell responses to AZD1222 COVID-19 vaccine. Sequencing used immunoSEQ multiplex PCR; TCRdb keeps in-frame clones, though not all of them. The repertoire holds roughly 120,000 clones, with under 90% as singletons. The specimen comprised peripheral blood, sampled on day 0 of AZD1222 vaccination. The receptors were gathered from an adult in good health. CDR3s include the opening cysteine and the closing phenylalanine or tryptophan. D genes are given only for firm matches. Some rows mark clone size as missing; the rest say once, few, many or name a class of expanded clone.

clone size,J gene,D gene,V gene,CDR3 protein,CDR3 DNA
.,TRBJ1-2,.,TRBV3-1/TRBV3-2,CASSQGSWGEGGYTF,TGTGCCAGCAGCCAAGGCAGCTGGGGGGAGGGAGGCTACACCTTC
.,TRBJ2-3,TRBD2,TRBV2,CASSALVAGTWSTQYF,TGTGCCAGCAGTGCGTTGGTAGCGGGAACTTGGAGTACGCAGTATTTT
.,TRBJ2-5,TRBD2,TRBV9,CASSVGLAGGPQETQYF,TGTGCCAGCAGCGTAGGGCTAGCGGGGGGACCCCAAGAGACCCAGTACTTC
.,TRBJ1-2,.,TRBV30,CAWSVQGSRYGYTF,TGTGCCTGGAGTGTACAGGGTTCGCGTTATGGCTACACCTTC
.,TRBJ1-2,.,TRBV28,CASSLPVSGRTHYGYTF,TGTGCCAGCAGTTTACCAGTTTCGGGACGAACTCACTATGGCTACACCTTC
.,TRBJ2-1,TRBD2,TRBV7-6,CASSSPGLYNEQFF,TGTGCCAGCAGCTCACCGGGACTATACAATGAGCAGTTCTTC
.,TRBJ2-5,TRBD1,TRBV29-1,CSVGPGQGETQYF,TGCAGCGTGGGCCCCGGACAGGGCGAGACCCAGTACTTC
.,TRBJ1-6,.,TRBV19,CARTGFYNSPLHF,TGTGCCAGAACAGGGTTCTATAATTCACCCCTCCACTTT
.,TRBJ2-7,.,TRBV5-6,CASSSARLQGPYEQYF,TGTGCCAGCAGCTCGGCCCGTTTACAGGGCCCCTACGAGCAGTACTTC
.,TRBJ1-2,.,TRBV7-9,CASSLQGNYGYTF,TGTGCCAGCAGCTTGCAGGGGAACTATGGCTACACCTTC
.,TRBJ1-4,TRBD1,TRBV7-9,CASRRRQGEFF,TGTGCCAGCAGACGCCGACAGGGTGAGTTTTTT
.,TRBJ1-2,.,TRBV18,CASSPGGDNYGYTF,TGTGCCAGCTCACCGGGGGGGGATAACTATGGCTACACCTTC
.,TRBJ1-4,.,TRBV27,CASRGPSTNEKLFF,TGTGCCAGCAGAGGACCATCAACTAATGAAAAACTGTTTTTT
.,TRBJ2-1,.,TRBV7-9,CASSLGDEQFF,TGTGCCAGCAGCTTAGGTGATGAGCAGTTCTTC
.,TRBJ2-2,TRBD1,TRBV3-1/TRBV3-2,CASSLYRDRKNTGELFF,TGTGCCAGCAGCCTATATAGGGACAGAAAGAACACCGGGGAGCTGTTTTTT
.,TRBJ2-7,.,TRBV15,CATSYGRYEQYF,TGTGCCACCAGCTATGGGAGATACGAGCAGTACTTC
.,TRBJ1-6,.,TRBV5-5,CASSPTARLYNSPLHF,TGTGCCAGCAGCCCCACCGCCCGACTTTATAATTCACCCCTCCACTTT
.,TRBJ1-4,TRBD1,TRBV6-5,CASSPTGPEKLFF,TGTGCCAGCAGCCCGACAGGGCCTGAAAAACTGTTTTTT
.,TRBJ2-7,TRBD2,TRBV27,CASRTSGGDNLAIYEQYF,TGTGCCAGCAGGACTAGCGGGGGGGACAACCTCGCGATCTACGAGCAGTACTTC
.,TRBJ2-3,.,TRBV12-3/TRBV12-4,CASSLGADTQYF,TGTGCCAGCAGTTTGGGGGCGGATACGCAGTATTTT
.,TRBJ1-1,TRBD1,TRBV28,CASGTGGGDTEAFF,TGTGCCAGCGGGACAGGGGGCGGGGACACTGAAGCTTTCTTT
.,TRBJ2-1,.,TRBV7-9,CASSPIEVHEQFF,TGTGCCAGCAGCCCCATTGAGGTCCATGAGCAGTTCTTC
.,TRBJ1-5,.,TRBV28,CASSLVGPNQPQHF,TGTGCCAGCAGTTTAGTGGGCCCCAATCAGCCCCAGCATTTT
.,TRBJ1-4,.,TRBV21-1,CASSKFRGQQGLFF,TGTGCCAGCAGCAAATTTAGAGGGCAGCAGGGACTGTTTTTT
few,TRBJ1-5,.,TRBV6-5,CASRAWGGGEPQHF,TGTGCCAGTAGGGCCTGGGGGGGCGGAGAGCCCCAGCATTTT
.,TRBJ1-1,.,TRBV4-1,CASSQGAVSSRGTEAFF,TGCGCCAGCAGCCAAGGGGCAGTTTCATCTCGGGGAACTGAAGCTTTCTTT